The 7 T cell receptor beta chains below were found in one sample sequenced in a study of blood T cell repertoires in COVID-19. The data were produced by immunoSEQ multiplex PCR, yet TCRdb's version contains in-frame clones alone and is incomplete. The table records about 240,000 clones, approximately 83% of them present only once. The sequenced sample was peripheral blood. Receptors were obtained from a woman of 80 years or more with acute or convalescent COVID-19.

The chain recombines TRBV6-1 with TRBJ1-2, with a weak D call TRBD1 (6 bases). The V and J ends lost 3 bases and 2 bases respectively, with 13 bases between them. This CDR3 region has 15 residues. CDR1 and CDR2 (germline): MNHNS, SASEGT. CDR3 DNA sequence: TGTGCCAGCAGTGACGGACAGAGAAACAACTATGGCTACACCTTC. This gives the protein CASSDGQRNNYGYTF.

This clone was seen a handful of times. The V call is TRBV28, the J call TRBJ2-5; D might be TRBD1 (5 bases). In germline, CDR1 is MDHEN, CDR2 SYDVKM. Trimming took off 6 bases at V and 5 bases at J, with 16 bases between the two ends. The CDR3 runs 14 residues. CDR3 sequence reads: CASSISRQSETQYF. The CDR3 DNA follows: TGTGCCAGCAGCATATCCCGACAGTCCGAGACCCAGTACTTC.

The V gene is TRBV11-3, the J gene TRBJ2-3; 8 positions match TRBD2. The ends lost 1 base at V and 9 bases at J; junction bases unmatched: 3. Germline CDR1 reads SGHNT; CDR2 reads YENEEA. This CDR3 region has 13 residues. The CDR3 sequence: CASSLGREGTQYF. The CDR3 DNA follows: TGTGCCAGCAGCTTAGGCCGGGAGGGGACGCAGTATTTT.

The chain links TRBV18 to TRBJ2-5, with 7 bases matching TRBD2. In germline, CDR1 is KGHSH, CDR2 LQKENI. After removal of 3 bases from V and 4 bases from J, the junction contained 8 bases not matched to a gene. The CDR3 has 15 residues. CDR3: CASSPGGGMGETQYF. As DNA, the CDR3 is TGTGCCAGCTCACCCGGCGGGGGTATGGGAGAGACCCAGTACTTC.

The chain combines TRBV2 with TRBJ2-7, with a weak D call TRBD1 (5 bases). V was cut by 6 bases and J by 4 bases, with 7 bases left in between. Germline loops: CDR1 SNHLY, CDR2 FYNNEI. There are 11 residues in the CDR3. CDR3: CASRGRYEQYF. Here the CDR3 DNA reads TGTGCCAGCAGGGGGCGTTACGAGCAGTACTTC.

This clone was seen only a few times. CDR3 region: CASSPKGDQPQHF. For the CDR3, the DNA is TGTGCCAGCTCACCAAAGGGGGATCAGCCCCAGCATTTT. V usage is TRBV18 and J usage is TRBJ1-5; D might be TRBD1 (6 bases). Germline CDR1 and CDR2: KGHSH and LQKENI. V gave up 2 bases and J gave up 5 bases, with 7 bases separating them. The CDR3 contains 13 residues.

There are a few counts of this clone. This sequence joins TRBV3-1 (or the pseudogene TRBV3-2) and TRBJ2-7; D is unresolved. Germline values: CDR1 LGHDT, CDR2 YNNKEL (reference sequence). The ends were cut back, 0 bases at V and 3 bases at J, with 6 bases in the middle. The CDR3 loop spans 13 amino acids. CDR3 region: CASSQDPRYEQYF. CDR3 coding DNA: TGTGCCAGCAGCCAAGATCCCCGCTACGAGCAGTACTTC.